This TCR beta chain was sequenced in a study of blood T cell repertoires in COVID-19 (dated by TCRdb to the early 2020s). For context, the study as a whole: Collaborator samples came from the United States, Italy and Spain and covered acute and convalescent phases of COVID-19. The material from the prospective study consisted of cDNA or gDNA derived from T cells, B-cell-depleted T cells, or PBMCs. Subjects who had been exposed to COVID-19, were actively infected with it, or had recovered from it provided the deeply sampled blood TCRbeta repertoires that made up the dataset. A freely available public database, intended as a resource for researchers studying the immune response to SARS-CoV-2, is where the repertoires were released. Samples came from the ongoing ImmuneRACE study (first 160 participants) plus 1,254 subjects from 6 global collaborators. A de-identified subject ID, COVID-19 status, age in years and sex were almost always included in the sample metadata. Where available, HLA class I and class II types were taken from metadata supplied by the sample provider and were not determined by assay-based typing.

General findings and caveats noted by the study authors: The quantity of clinical and demographic metadata differed by source and by participant and was supplied without curation.

The CDR3, from cysteine to phenylalanine, totals 16 residues. The CDR3 DNA has 48 bases and is translated from base 1. At the junction V is shortened by 4 bases and J by 2 bases; bases outside the gene matches: 8. The germline V gene provides CDR1 KGHSH and CDR2 LQKENI. Whole blood was collected in K2EDTA tubes by collaborating institutions according to the institutions' own protocols. For TCRbeta analysis, collaborators shipped samples as frozen whole blood, isolated PBMCs, or DNA extracted from either of those sample types. TCRbeta CDR3 regions were amplified from genomic DNA using the immunoSEQ Assay, a bias-controlled multiplex PCR. The source study handled its data this way. The number of nucleated cells in each sample was estimated from the amplification of reference gene primers within the assay. To quantify the absolute abundance of each unique TCRbeta CDR3 rearrangement, sequence reads were collapsed and filtered. For each sample, productive Simpson clonality was calculated as the square root of Simpson's diversity index across productive rearrangements. The table comes from immuneACCESS by way of TCRdb, which keeps in-frame sequences with V and J called. Part of the clones is missing from these tables; in studies checked, under half for an unresolved V gene and the rest for unknown reasons. D and trimming come from the DNA, and the V and J calls and clone size come from that table. The sample profile shows approximately 100,000 clones; around 89% of them were found once. The ten largest clones add up to 1.1% of the sample.

This clone was detected a few times. Its antigen target is currently unknown. No base-level quality is on record; no much larger clone is a single base apart. This sequence originates from a human donor in a cohort sampled during active COVID-19. What was sequenced was peripheral blood. This receptor chain uses TRBV18 and TRBJ1-5, and 7 bases in between align with TRBD1. CDR3 reads: CASSRDRPRGNQPQHF. At the DNA level, the sequence is TGTGCCAGCTCACGGGACAGACCGAGGGGCAATCAGCCCCAGCATTTT.